Sequencing of this T cell receptor beta chain was carried out in a study of CD8 T cells in Susac syndrome. Trimming shortened V by 4 bases and J by 6 bases, and 12 bases separated the two germline ends. The CDR3 sequence is 14 residues long. Germline values: CDR1 KGHDR, CDR2 SFDVKD. RNA in amounts of about 0.5 to 1 ug was reverse transcribed with random hexamers. A single record per CDR3 protein comes from TCRdb applying MiXCR to the immunoSEQ multiplex PCR reads. The data contain around 200,000 distinct CDR3 sequences, more than 90% of them singletons. The receptor comes from a human donor with Susac syndrome. The chain employs TRBV24-1 and TRBJ2-1; TRBD2 might be the D (6 bases). The sample taken for sequencing was CD4+ T cells from PBMCs. DNA of the CDR3: TGTGCCACCAGTGAGCGACGGGACTCCAATGAGCAGTTCTTC. Translating it yields CATSERRDSNEQFF.